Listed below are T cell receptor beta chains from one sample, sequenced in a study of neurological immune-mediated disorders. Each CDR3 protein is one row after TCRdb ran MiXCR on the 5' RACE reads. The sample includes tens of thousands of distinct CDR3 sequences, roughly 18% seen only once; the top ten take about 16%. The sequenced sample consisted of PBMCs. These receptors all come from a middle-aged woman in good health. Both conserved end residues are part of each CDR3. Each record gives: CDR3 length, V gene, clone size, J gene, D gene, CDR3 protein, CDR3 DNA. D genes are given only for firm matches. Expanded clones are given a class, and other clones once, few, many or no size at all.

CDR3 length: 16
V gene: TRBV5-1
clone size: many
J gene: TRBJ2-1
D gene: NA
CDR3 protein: CASSQTRGGSYNEQFF
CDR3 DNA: TGCGCCAGCAGCCAAACCCGAGGGGGCTCCTACAATGAGCAGTTCTTC

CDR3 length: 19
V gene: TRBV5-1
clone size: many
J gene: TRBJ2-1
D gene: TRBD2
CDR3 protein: CASSPDGTGGAGGRNEQFF
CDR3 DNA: TGCGCCAGCAGCCCCGATGGGACCGGGGGGGCAGGAGGAAGGAATGAGCAGTTCTTC

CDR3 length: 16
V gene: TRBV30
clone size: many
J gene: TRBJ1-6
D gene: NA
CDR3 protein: CAWSVRDRHPFAPLHF
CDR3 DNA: TGTGCCTGGAGTGTACGGGACCGACACCCTTTTGCACCCCTCCACTTT

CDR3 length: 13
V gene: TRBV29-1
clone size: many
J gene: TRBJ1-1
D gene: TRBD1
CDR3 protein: CSWGSGGRTEAFF
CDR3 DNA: TGCAGCTGGGGCTCAGGGGGCAGGACTGAAGCTTTCTTT

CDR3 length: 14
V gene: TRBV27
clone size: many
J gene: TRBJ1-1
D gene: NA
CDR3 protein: CASSPYRGNTEAFF
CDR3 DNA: TGTGCCAGCAGTCCCTACCGGGGGAACACTGAAGCTTTCTTT

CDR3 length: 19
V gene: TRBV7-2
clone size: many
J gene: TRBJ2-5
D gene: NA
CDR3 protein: CASTLWARGQFLGGSTQYF
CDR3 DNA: TGTGCCAGCACCCTATGGGCCCGGGGACAGTTCTTGGGAGGGTCAACCCAGTACTTC

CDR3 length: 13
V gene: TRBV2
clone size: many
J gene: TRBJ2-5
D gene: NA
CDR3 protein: CASLRDEQETQYF
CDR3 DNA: TGTGCCAGCCTAAGGGACGAGCAAGAGACCCAGTACTTC

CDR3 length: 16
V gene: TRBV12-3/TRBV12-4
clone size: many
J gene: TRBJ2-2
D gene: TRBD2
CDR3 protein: CASRLTSGGNTGELFF
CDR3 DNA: TGTGCCAGCAGGCTTACTAGCGGGGGAAACACCGGGGAGCTGTTTTTT

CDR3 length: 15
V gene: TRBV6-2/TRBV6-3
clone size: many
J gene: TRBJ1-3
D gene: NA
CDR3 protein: CASSTRGTEGNTIYF
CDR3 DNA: TGTGCCAGCAGTACCCGCGGGACGGAAGGAAACACCATATATTTT

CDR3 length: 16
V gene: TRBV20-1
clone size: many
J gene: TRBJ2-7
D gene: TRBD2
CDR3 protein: CSASAIRGGFPYEQYF
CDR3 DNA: TGCAGTGCCTCCGCTATCCGGGGGGGCTTCCCCTACGAGCAGTACTTC

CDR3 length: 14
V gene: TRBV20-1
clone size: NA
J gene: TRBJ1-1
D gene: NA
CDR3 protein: CSARKADSFGEAFF
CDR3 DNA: TGCAGTGCTAGAAAGGCGGACTCCTTTGGTGAAGCTTTCTTT

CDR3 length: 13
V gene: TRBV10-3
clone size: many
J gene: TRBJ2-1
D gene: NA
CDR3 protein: CAIMGEGNNEQFF
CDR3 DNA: TGTGCCATAATGGGCGAGGGGAACAATGAGCAGTTCTTC

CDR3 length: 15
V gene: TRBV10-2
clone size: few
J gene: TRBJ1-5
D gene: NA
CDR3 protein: CASSPFYGGNQPQHF
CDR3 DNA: TGCGCCAGCAGTCCCTTTTATGGCGGCAATCAGCCCCAGCATTTT

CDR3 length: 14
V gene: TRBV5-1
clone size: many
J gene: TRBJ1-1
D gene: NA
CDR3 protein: CASSYRDMNTEAFF
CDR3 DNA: TGCGCCAGCAGCTACCGGGATATGAACACTGAAGCTTTCTTT

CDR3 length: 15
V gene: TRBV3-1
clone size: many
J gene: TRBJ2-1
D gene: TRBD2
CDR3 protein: CASSLPSGGNNEQFF
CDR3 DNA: TGTGCCAGCAGCCTGCCTAGCGGGGGTAACAATGAGCAGTTCTTC

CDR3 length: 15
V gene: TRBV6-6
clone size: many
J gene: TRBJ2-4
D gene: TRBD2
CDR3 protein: CASQLYDSGGGIQYF
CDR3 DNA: TGTGCCAGCCAATTATACGATAGCGGGGGGGGCATTCAGTACTTC

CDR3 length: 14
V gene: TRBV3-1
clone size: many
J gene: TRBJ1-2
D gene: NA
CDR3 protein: CASSPTETVGGYTF
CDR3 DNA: TGTGCCAGCAGCCCGACGGAAACCGTGGGTGGCTACACCTTC

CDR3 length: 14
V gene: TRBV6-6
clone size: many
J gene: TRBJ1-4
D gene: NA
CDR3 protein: CASSFAGSNEKLFF
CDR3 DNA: TGTGCCAGCAGTTTCGCGGGTTCTAATGAAAAACTGTTTTTT

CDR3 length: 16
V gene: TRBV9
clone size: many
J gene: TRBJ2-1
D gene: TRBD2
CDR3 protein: CASSVTSGANYNEQFF
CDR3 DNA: TGTGCCAGCAGCGTAACTAGCGGGGCGAACTACAATGAGCAGTTCTTC

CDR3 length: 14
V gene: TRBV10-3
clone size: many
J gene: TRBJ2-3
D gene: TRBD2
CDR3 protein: CAISGTRSTDTQYF
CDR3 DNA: TGTGCCATCAGTGGGACTAGAAGCACAGATACGCAGTATTTT

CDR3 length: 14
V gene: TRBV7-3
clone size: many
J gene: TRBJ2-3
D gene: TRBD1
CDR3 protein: CASSWYRGADTQYF
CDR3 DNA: TGTGCCAGCAGCTGGTACAGGGGGGCAGATACGCAGTATTTT

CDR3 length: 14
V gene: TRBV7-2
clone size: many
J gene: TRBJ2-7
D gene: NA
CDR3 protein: CASSHPPSSYEQYF
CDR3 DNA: TGTGCCAGCAGCCACCCCCCGAGCTCCTACGAGCAGTACTTC

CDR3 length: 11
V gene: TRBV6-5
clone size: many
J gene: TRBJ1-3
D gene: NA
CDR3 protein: CASIGGNTIYF
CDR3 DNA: TGTGCCAGCATAGGTGGAAACACCATATATTTT

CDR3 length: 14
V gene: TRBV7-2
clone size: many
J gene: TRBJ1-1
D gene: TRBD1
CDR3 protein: CASSLGTGRTEAFF
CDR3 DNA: TGTGCCAGCAGCTTAGGGACAGGGCGCACTGAAGCTTTCTTT

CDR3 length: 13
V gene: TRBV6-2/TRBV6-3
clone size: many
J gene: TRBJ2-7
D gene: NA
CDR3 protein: CASSYADGYEQYF
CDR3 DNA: TGTGCCAGCAGTTACGCGGACGGTTACGAGCAGTACTTC

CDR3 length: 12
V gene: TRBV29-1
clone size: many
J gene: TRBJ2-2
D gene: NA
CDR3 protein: CSAPHNTGELFF
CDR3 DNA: TGCAGCGCACCCCATAACACCGGGGAGCTGTTTTTT

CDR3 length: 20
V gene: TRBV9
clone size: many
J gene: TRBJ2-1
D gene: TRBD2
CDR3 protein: CASSVGLGLAGGEWYNEQFF
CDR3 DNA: TGTGCCAGCAGCGTAGGGTTGGGGCTAGCGGGGGGAGAGTGGTACAATGAGCAGTTCTTC

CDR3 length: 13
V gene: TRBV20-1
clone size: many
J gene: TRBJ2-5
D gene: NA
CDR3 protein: CSARPQGRETQYF
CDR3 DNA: TGCAGTGCTAGACCCCAGGGGAGGGAGACCCAGTACTTC

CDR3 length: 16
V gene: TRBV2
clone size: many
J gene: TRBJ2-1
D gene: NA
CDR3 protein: CASRRTLISSYNEQFF
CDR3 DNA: TGTGCCAGCAGACGGACTCTCATAAGCTCCTACAATGAGCAGTTCTTC

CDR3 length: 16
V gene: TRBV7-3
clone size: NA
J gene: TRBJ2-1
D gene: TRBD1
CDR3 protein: CASSLSTGVGGNEQFF
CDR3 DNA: TGTGCCAGCAGCTTATCGACAGGGGTAGGGGGCAATGAGCAGTTCTTC

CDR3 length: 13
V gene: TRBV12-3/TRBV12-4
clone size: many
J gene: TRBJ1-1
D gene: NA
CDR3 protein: CASSMRSGNKAFF
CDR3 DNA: TGTGCCAGCAGTATGAGATCAGGGAATAAAGCTTTCTTT

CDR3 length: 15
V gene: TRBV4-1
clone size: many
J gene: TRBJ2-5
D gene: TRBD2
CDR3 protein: CASSWQTSGVETQYF
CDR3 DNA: TGCGCCAGCAGCTGGCAGACTAGCGGGGTAGAGACCCAGTACTTC

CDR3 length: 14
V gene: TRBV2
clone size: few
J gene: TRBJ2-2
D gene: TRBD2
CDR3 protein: CASTVGGDTGELFF
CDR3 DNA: TGTGCCAGCACTGTCGGGGGGGACACCGGGGAGCTGTTTTTT

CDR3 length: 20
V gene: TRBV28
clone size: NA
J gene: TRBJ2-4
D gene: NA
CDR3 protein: CASSLLQLRDTCGAKNIQYF
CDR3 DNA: TGTGCCAGCAGTTTACTCCAGCTTCGCGACACCTGTGGAGCCAAAAACATACAGTACTTC

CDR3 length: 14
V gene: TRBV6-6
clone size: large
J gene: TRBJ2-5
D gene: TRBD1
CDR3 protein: CASSSTGGQETQYF
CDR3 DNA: TGTGCCAGCAGTTCCACAGGGGGACAAGAGACCCAGTACTTC

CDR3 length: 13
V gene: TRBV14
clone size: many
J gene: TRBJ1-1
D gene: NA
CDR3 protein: CASSQSRTTEAFF
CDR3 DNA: TGTGCCAGCAGCCAATCACGGACTACTGAAGCTTTCTTT

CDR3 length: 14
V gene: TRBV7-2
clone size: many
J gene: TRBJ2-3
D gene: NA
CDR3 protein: CASSLDRAADTQYF
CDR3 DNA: TGTGCCAGCAGCCTCGATCGGGCCGCAGATACGCAGTATTTT

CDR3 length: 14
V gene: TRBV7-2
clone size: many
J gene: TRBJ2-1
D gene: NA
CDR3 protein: CASSRPTTRNEQFF
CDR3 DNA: TGTGCCAGCAGCAGGCCGACTACCCGGAATGAGCAGTTCTTC

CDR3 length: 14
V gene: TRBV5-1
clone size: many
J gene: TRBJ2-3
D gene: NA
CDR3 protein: CASSLRTGKDTQYF
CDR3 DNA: TGCGCCAGCAGCTTGAGGACGGGTAAAGATACGCAGTATTTT

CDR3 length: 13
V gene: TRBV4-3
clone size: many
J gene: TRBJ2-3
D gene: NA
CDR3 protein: CASSWSQGDTQYF
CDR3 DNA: TGCGCCAGCAGCTGGAGTCAGGGGGATACGCAGTATTTT

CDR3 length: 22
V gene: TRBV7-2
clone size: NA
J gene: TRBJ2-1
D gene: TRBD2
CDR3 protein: CASSFLGRGGLASHPRDNEQFF
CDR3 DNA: TGTGCCAGCAGCTTCCTCGGACGGGGGGGGCTAGCGTCCCACCCAAGGGACAATGAGCAGTTCTTC

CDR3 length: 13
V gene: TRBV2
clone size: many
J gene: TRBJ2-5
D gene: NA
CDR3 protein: CASREGGVETQYF
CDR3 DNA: TGTGCCAGCAGAGAAGGAGGTGTAGAGACCCAGTACTTC

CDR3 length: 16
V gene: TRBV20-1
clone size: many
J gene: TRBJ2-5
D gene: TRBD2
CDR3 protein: CSARALAGGNQETQYF
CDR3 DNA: TGCAGTGCTAGAGCCCTAGCGGGGGGGAATCAAGAGACCCAGTACTTC

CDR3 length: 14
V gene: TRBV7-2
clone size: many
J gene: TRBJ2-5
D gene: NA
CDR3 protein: CASSLAAGTETQYF
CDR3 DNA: TGTGCCAGCAGCTTAGCAGCAGGGACAGAGACCCAGTACTTC

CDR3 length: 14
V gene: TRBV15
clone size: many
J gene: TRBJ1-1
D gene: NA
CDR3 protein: CATSRAGGQGEAFF
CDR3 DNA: TGTGCCACCAGCAGAGCCGGTGGACAAGGTGAAGCTTTCTTT

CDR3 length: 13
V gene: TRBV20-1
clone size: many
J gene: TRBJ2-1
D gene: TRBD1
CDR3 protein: CSAPGQGVNEQFF
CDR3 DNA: TGCAGTGCCCCGGGACAGGGGGTCAATGAGCAGTTCTTC

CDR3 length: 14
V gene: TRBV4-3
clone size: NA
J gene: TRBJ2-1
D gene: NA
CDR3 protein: CASSQDGGLNEQFF
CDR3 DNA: TGCGCCAGCAGCCAAGACGGGGGGCTAAATGAGCAGTTCTTC

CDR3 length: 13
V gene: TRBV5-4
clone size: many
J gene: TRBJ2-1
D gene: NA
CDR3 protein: CASSQASYNEQFF
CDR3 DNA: TGTGCCAGCAGCCAAGCCTCCTACAATGAGCAGTTCTTC

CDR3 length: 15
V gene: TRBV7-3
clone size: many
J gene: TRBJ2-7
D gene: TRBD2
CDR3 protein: CASRLSSSGVYEQYF
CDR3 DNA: TGTGCCAGCAGACTCTCGTCTAGCGGGGTGTACGAGCAGTACTTC

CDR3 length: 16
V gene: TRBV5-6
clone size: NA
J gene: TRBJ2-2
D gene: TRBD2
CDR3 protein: CASSLPSGGYTGELFF
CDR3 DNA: TGTGCCAGCAGCTTGCCTAGCGGGGGGTACACCGGGGAGCTGTTTTTT

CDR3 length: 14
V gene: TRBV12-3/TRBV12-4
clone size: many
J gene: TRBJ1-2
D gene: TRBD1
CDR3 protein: CASSHHRGNYGYTF
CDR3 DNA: TGTGCCAGCAGTCACCACAGGGGAAACTATGGCTACACCTTC

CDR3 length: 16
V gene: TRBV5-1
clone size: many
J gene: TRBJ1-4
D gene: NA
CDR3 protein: CASIGSQVATNEKLFF
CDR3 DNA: TGCGCCAGCATTGGCAGCCAAGTTGCAACTAATGAAAAACTGTTTTTT

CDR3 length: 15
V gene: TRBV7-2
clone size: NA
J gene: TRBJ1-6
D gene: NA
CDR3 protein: CASSLDRGDNSPLHF
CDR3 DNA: TGTGCCAGCAGCTTAGATAGGGGTGACAATTCACCCCTCCACTTT

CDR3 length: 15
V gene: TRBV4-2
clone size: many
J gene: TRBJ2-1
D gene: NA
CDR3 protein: CASSQGIGSYNEQFF
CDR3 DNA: TGTGCCAGCAGCCAAGGCATCGGCTCCTACAATGAGCAGTTCTTC

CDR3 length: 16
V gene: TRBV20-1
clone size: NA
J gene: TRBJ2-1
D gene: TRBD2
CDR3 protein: CSAREGSGGAEDEQFF
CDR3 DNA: TGCAGTGCTAGAGAGGGTAGCGGGGGGGCCGAGGATGAGCAGTTCTTC

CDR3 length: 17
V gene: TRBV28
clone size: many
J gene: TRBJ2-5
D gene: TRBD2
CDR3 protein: CASSLAPRGGRQETQYF
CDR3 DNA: TGTGCCAGCAGTTTAGCCCCCCGGGGGGGGCGGCAAGAGACCCAGTACTTC

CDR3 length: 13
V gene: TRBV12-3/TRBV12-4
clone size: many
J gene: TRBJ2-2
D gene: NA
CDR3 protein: CASRAVNTGELFF
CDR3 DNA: TGTGCCAGCCGGGCGGTAAACACCGGGGAGCTGTTTTTT